This section outlines one T cell receptor beta chain sequence together with its context. Antigen: not known. Method: immunoSEQ multiplex PCR; TCRdb's copy keeps in-frame clones and lacks some. The table shows approximately 300,000 clones, with about nine tenths occurring only once. Germline V gene lookup returns CDR1 MNHEY and CDR2 SVGAGI. The V end was cut by 9 bases, the J end by 1 base, with 12 bases between. There are 13 residues in the CDR3. The sample is drawn from a study of cytomegalovirus exposure and HLA in healthy donors. The overall study: The same platform used for the roughly 610 first-cohort repertoires was also used for the 100 to 150 validation repertoires, as a later analysis reported.

Study-wide results and limits: Rarity characterized most TCR sequences, yet some public TCRs appeared in many donors. The investigators catalogued 150 to 200 TCR beta chains as cytomegalovirus-associated. In vitro confirmation showed a few CMV-associated chains to be CMV antigen specific.

The clonotype comes from a woman in her 30s in good health and CMV-seropositive. This chain joins TRBV6-5 and TRBJ2-5; possibly TRBD2 for D (5 bases). The sequenced sample was PBMCs. The chain's CDR3 is CASCRDTQETQYF. The CDR3 nucleotides are TGTGCCAGTTGCCGGGATACCCAAGAGACCCAGTACTTC.